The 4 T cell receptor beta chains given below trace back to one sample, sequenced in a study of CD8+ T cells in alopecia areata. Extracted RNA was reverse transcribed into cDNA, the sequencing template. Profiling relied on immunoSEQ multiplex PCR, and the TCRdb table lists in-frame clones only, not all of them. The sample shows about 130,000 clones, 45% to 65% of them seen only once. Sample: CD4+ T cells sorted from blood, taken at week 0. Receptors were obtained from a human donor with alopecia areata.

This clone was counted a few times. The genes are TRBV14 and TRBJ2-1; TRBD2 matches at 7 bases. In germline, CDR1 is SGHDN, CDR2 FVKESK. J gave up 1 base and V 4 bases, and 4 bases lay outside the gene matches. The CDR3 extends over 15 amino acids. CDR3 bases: TGTGCCAGCAGCCGCGGCGGGAGTTCCTACAATGAGCAGTTCTTC. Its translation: CASSRGGSSYNEQFF.

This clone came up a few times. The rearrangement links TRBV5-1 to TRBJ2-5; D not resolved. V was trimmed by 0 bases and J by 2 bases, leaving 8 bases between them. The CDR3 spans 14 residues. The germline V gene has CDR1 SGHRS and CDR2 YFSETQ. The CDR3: CASSLEGQQETQYF. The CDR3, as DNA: TGCGCCAGCAGCTTGGAAGGCCAGCAAGAGACCCAGTACTTC. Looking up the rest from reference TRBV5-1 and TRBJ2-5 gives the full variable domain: KAGVTQTPRYLIKTRGQQVTLSCSPISGHRSVSWYQQTPGQGLQFLFEYFSETQRNKGNFPGRFSGRQFSNSRSEMNVSTLELGDSALYLCASSLEGQQETQYFGPGTRLLVL.

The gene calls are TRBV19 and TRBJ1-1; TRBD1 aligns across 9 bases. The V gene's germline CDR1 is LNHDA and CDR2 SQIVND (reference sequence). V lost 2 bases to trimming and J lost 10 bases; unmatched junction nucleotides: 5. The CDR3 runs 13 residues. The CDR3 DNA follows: TGTGCCAGTAGTATAACAGGGGGCGCAGGAGCTTTCTTT. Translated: CASSITGGAGAFF.

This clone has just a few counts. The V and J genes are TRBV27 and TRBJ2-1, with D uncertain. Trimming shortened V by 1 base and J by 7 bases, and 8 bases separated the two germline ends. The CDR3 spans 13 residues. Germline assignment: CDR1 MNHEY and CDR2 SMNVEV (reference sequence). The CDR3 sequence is CASSLLASNEQFF. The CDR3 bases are TGTGCCAGCAGTTTATTGGCGAGTAATGAGCAGTTCTTC.